The 18 T cell receptor beta chains reported below all come from one sample, sequenced in a study of a mutant IDH1 vaccine in newly diagnosed glioma. No antigens are known for them. The method was immunoSEQ multiplex PCR; TCRdb's version includes in-frame clones alone and lacks a portion of them. The profile shows more than 55,000 clones, about 80% of them singletons. The time point denotes: week 11, during vaccination. The content of each vaccine dose was 300 ug of mutant IDH1 20-mer peptide, and topical imiquimod accompanied it. The sequencing used PBMCs, collected from a glioma patient whose treatment included an IDH1 peptide vaccine. Every receptor here comes from a man aged 30 to 39 with glioma.

The rearrangement uses TRBV13 and TRBJ1-1, with TRBD1 as a possible D gene (5 bases). Trimming cost V 1 base and J 3 bases, with 12 bases left between them. Per the germline V gene, CDR1 is PRHDT and CDR2 is FYEKMQ (reference sequence). CDR3 size: 15 residues. CDR3 nucleotide sequence: TGTGCCAGCAGCTTAGCCGGGACGGGATACACTGAAGCTTTCTTT. Translated, it gives CASSLAGTGYTEAFF.

The V call is TRBV10-3, the J call TRBJ1-1; 8 nucleotides match TRBD1. The CDR3 runs to 12 residues. Germline V CDR1 and CDR2: ENHRY, SYGVKD. V lost 8 bases, J lost 6 bases, and 5 bases stayed unmatched. The chain's CDR3 is CAIATGDAEAFF. CDR3 nucleotide sequence: TGTGCCATCGCGACAGGGGATGCTGAAGCTTTCTTT.

CDR3 nucleotide sequence: TGTGCCAGCTTTCAAGGGGGTTACAATGAGCAGTTCTTC. It codes for CASFQGGYNEQFF. The genes are TRBV5-4 and TRBJ2-1; TRBD1 is a possible D gene (6 bases). The length of the CDR3 is 13 residues. Germline values: CDR1 SGHNT, CDR2 YYREEE (reference sequence). V dropped 7 bases and J dropped 4 bases, with 12 bases sitting between them.

This rearrangement joins TRBV5-6 to TRBJ2-2; D gene ambiguous. Trimming left V 2 bases short and J 4 bases short, with 18 bases between. There are 17 residues in the CDR3. Germline V gene sequence: CDR1 SGHDT, CDR2 YYEEEE. Written as DNA, the CDR3 is TGTGCCAGCAGCTTAGAACGCCAGGCCCCAATCACCGGGGAGCTGTTTTTT. As protein: CASSLERQAPITGELFF.

V usage is TRBV9 and J usage is TRBJ1-1; no definite D call. The CDR3 contains 14 residues. V dropped 0 bases and J dropped 5 bases, with 11 bases sitting between them. Germline CDR1 and CDR2: SGDLS and YYNGEE. The chain's CDR3 is CASSVGVLQTEAFF. The CDR3 DNA sequence: TGTGCCAGCAGCGTAGGGGTCCTTCAGACTGAAGCTTTCTTT.

This clone was seen just once. The chain couples TRBV28 to TRBJ1-3; weak D call: TRBD1 (6 bases). V lost 5 bases, J lost 0 bases, and 11 bases lay in between. The CDR3 runs 15 residues. The germline V gene has CDR1 MDHEN and CDR2 SYDVKM. The chain's CDR3 is CASSITGSSGNTIYF. In DNA form, the CDR3 reads TGTGCCAGCAGTATAACAGGGAGCTCTGGAAACACCATATATTTT.

By frequency in the sample, this clone is medium-sized. The rearrangement uses TRBV18 and TRBJ2-5; 10 bases are shared with TRBD1. V lost 0 bases, J lost 4 bases, and 5 bases stayed unmatched. The CDR3 extends over 16 amino acids. Germline V gene sequence: CDR1 KGHSH, CDR2 LQKENI. CDR3 in DNA: TGTGCCAGCTCACCACCTCTGCGGGACAGGGGAGAGACCCAGTACTTC. It encodes CASSPPLRDRGETQYF.

The V gene is TRBV27, the J gene TRBJ2-3; D remains unclear. This CDR3 contains 15 residues. V lost 0 bases and J 1 base, leaving 8 bases between the germline ends. Germline V gene data show CDR1 as MNHEY and CDR2 as SMNVEV (reference sequence). The CDR3 protein is CASSLSSIGTDTQYF. The CDR3 DNA is TGTGCCAGCAGTTTATCATCCATCGGCACAGATACGCAGTATTTT.

The chain recombines TRBV2 with TRBJ1-1, with TRBD1 identical over 8 bases. The CDR3 length is 14 residues. The ends lost 6 bases at V and 5 bases at J; junction bases unmatched: 8. CDR1 is SNHLY and CDR2 is FYNNEI in the germline V gene. CDR3: CASSGPGGSTEAFF. The CDR3 DNA reads as TGTGCCAGCAGCGGCCCAGGGGGCTCGACTGAAGCTTTCTTT.

The chain has TRBV5-1 and TRBJ2-1; 12 nucleotides agree with TRBD2. CDR1 SGHRS and CDR2 YFSETQ come from the germline V gene. The CDR3 runs to 16 residues. J was trimmed by 5 bases and V by 0 bases; bases with no gene match: 3. The CDR3 reads CASSLGTSGNHNEQFF. The DNA of the CDR3 is TGCGCCAGCAGCTTGGGGACTAGCGGGAACCACAATGAGCAGTTCTTC.

V usage is TRBV30 and J usage is TRBJ1-1; D gene ambiguous. The CDR3 loop spans 13 amino acids. Germline loops: CDR1 GTSNPN, CDR2 SVGIG (reference sequence). The V and J ends lost 2 bases and 4 bases respectively, with 11 bases between them. CDR3 in DNA: TGTGCCTGGAGTAGTAGTCCCGGCACTGAAGCTTTCTTT. Translating it yields CAWSSSPGTEAFF.

This clone has only a few counts. The chain uses TRBV19 and TRBJ1-5; the D gene is possibly TRBD1 (6 bases). The CDR3 loop spans 15 amino acids. The ends were cut back, 3 bases at V and 7 bases at J, with 16 bases in the middle. Germline assignment: CDR1 LNHDA and CDR2 SQIVND (reference sequence). The CDR3 DNA follows: TGTGCCAGTAGTATGGGGGGCAGGGGTGGGCAGCCCCAGCATTTT. Protein product: CASSMGGRGGQPQHF.

The CDR3 is CASREGEYNEQFF. CDR3 bases: TGTGCCAGCCGGGAGGGAGAATACAATGAGCAGTTCTTC. The genes are TRBV2 and TRBJ2-1; 8 nucleotides match TRBD2. From germline, CDR1 is SNHLY and CDR2 FYNNEI. This CDR3 comprises 13 residues. Trimming removed 8 bases from V and 4 bases from J; junction bases left unmatched: 4.

The rearrangement joins TRBV30 to TRBJ1-3, with a weak D call TRBD1 (5 bases). V was pared by 6 bases and J by 2 bases, with 11 bases between. This CDR3 is 13 amino acids long. CDR1 is GTSNPN and CDR2 is SVGIG in the germline V gene (reference sequence). CDR3 DNA sequence: TGTGCCTGTTCCCAAGGGGCTGGAAACACCATATATTTT. Its protein product is CACSQGAGNTIYF.

As for this clone: The germline gene is not matched at one end of the junction; a read error may be the cause. This sample also contains other DNA sequences that code for the same CDR3. In DNA, the CDR3 is TGCGCCAGTAGCTCGGACGGGGTTAGGGTTATCGAGCAGTACTTC. The encoded protein is CASSSDGVRVIEQYF. The V and J genes are TRBV5-1 and TRBJ2-7; D may be TRBD2 (5 bases). There are 15 residues in the CDR3. Per the germline V gene, CDR1 is SGHRS and CDR2 is YFSETQ.

This clone was counted once. This rearrangement joins TRBV6-1 to TRBJ2-1; 11 nucleotides match TRBD2. Germline V gene sequence: CDR1 MNHNS, CDR2 SASEGT. Germline trimming cut 6 bases from V and 10 bases from J; bases unmatched to any gene: 2. The CDR3 is 12 amino acids. CDR3 amino acids: CASSRTSGEQFF. CDR3 DNA sequence: TGTGCCAGCAGCAGGACTAGCGGGGAGCAGTTCTTC.

The rearrangement joins TRBV6-7 to TRBJ1-2, with D perhaps matching TRBD1 (5 bases). TRBV6-7 is marked as an open reading frame, function uncertain. The CDR3 runs 14 residues. V was cut by 5 bases and J by 9 bases, with 19 bases left in between. The CDR3 spells CASSKLMLGHSYTF. The CDR3 region has the DNA TGTGCCAGCAGTAAACTAATGCTGGGGCATAGCTACACCTTC.

The chain carries TRBV6-9 and TRBJ2-7; D is perhaps TRBD2 (5 bases). The CDR3 length is 14 residues. Trimming took off 2 bases at V and 6 bases at J, with 14 bases between the two ends. Germline-derived CDR1 and CDR2 are MNHGY and SVAAGI. This CDR3 is CASSYTSRSGEQYF. In nucleotides, the CDR3 is TGTGCCAGCAGTTATACCTCTCGGAGCGGCGAGCAGTACTTC.